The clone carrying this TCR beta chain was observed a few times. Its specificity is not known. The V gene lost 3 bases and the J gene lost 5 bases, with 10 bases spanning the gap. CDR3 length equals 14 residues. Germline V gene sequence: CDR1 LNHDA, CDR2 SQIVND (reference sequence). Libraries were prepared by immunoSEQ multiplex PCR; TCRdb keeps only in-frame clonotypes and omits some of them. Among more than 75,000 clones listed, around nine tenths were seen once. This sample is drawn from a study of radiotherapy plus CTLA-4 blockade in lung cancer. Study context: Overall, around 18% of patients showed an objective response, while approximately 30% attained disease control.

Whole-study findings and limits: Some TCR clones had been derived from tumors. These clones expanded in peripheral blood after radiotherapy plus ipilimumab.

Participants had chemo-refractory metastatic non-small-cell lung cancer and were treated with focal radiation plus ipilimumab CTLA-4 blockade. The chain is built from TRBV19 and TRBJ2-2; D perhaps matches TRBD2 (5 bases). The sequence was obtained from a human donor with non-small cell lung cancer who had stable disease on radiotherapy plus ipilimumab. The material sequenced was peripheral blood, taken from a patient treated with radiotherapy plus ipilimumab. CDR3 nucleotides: TGTGCCAGTAGTATCCGGGAATGGACCGGGGAGCTGTTTTTT. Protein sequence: CASSIREWTGELFF.